Listed below are T cell receptor beta chains from one sample, sequenced in a study of TIL therapy for anti-PD-1-resistant metastatic lung cancer. Some clones are missing from TCRdb's copy, which holds only in-frame ones; the method was immunoSEQ multiplex PCR. The profile shows 55,000 or so clones, over 75% of them singletons. The specimen comprised blood, sampled at baseline. All receptors derive from a person aged 25-79 years with non-small cell lung cancer. Both conserved end residues are part of each CDR3. D genes are given only for firm matches. Size tells how often a clone was seen (once, few, many) or the class of an expanded clone, and some rows leave it out.

d_gene | abundance | j_gene | v_gene | CDR3aa | CDR3nt
NA | NA | TRBJ1-2 | TRBV5-1 | CASSLAREGSTYGYTF | TGCGCCAGCAGCTTGGCCAGAGAGGGGTCTACATATGGCTACACCTTC
NA | NA | TRBJ2-1 | TRBV9 | CASSVAGEGMRYNEQFF | TGTGCCAGCAGCGTAGCGGGAGAGGGGATGCGGTACAATGAGCAGTTCTTC
NA | NA | TRBJ2-2 | TRBV10-1 | CASSVGVVSGELFF | TGCGCCAGCAGTGTCGGTGTTGTCTCCGGGGAGCTGTTTTTT
NA | NA | TRBJ2-6 | TRBV7-6 | CASSVGAGANVLTF | TGTGCCAGCAGTGTAGGGGCCGGGGCCAACGTCCTGACTTTC
TRBD1 | once | TRBJ2-3 | TRBV28 | CASTLDRGGTDTQYF | TGTGCCAGCACCCTAGACAGGGGCGGCACAGATACGCAGTATTTT
NA | NA | TRBJ2-7 | TRBV28 | CASSSPGSSYEQYF | TGTGCCAGCAGTTCGCCCGGGAGCTCCTACGAGCAGTACTTC
NA | NA | TRBJ1-1 | TRBV27 | CASPTIPRGHGRFQRLAFF | TGTGCCAGCCCAACGATCCCCCGGGGGCATGGCCGGTTCCAAAGGTTGGCTTTCTTT
TRBD2 | NA | TRBJ2-5 | TRBV10-3 | CAISDPLAGAQETQYF | TGTGCCATCAGTGATCCACTAGCGGGAGCCCAAGAGACCCAGTACTTC
NA | NA | TRBJ1-6 | TRBV30 | CACHGEEWGSYNSPLHF | TGTGCCTGTCACGGCGAGGAATGGGGCTCCTATAATTCACCCCTCCACTTT
TRBD1 | NA | TRBJ1-6 | TRBV4-3 | CASSKGTGNNSPLHF | TGCGCCAGCAGCAAAGGGACAGGGAATAATTCACCCCTCCACTTT
TRBD2 | NA | TRBJ2-7 | TRBV19 | CASSVAGGYEQYF | TGTGCCAGTAGTGTAGCGGGGGGCTACGAGCAGTACTTC
NA | NA | TRBJ1-1 | TRBV29-1 | CSVTLQGATEAFF | TGCAGCGTTACACTACAGGGTGCCACTGAAGCTTTCTTT
TRBD1 | NA | TRBJ2-7 | TRBV6-2/TRBV6-3 | CASSTGTVHEQYF | TGTGCCAGCAGTACTGGGACAGTCCACGAGCAGTACTTC
NA | NA | TRBJ2-3 | TRBV2 | CASRGDTDTQYF | TGTGCCAGCAGGGGAGACACAGATACGCAGTATTTT
NA | once | TRBJ1-3 | TRBV6-2/TRBV6-3 | CASSGGSGNTIYF | TGTGCCAGCAGCGGAGGTTCTGGAAACACCATATATTTT
NA | NA | TRBJ1-1 | TRBV3-1/TRBV3-2 | CASSQVVANTEAFF | TGTGCCAGCAGCCAAGTTGTGGCAAACACTGAAGCTTTCTTT
TRBD1 | NA | TRBJ2-2 | TRBV24-1 | CATSAQGVGELFF | TGTGCCACCAGTGCGCAGGGGGTCGGGGAGCTGTTTTTT
NA | NA | TRBJ2-7 | TRBV6-2/TRBV6-3 | CASSYSNRYEQYF | TGTGCCAGCAGTTACTCCAATCGTTACGAGCAGTACTTC
NA | NA | TRBJ2-3 | TRBV6-5 | CASSHGYSLEDTQYF | TGTGCCAGCAGTCATGGGTACAGCCTGGAAGATACGCAGTATTTT
NA | NA | TRBJ2-3 | TRBV18 | CASSHTGRDTTDTQYF | TGTGCCAGCTCACACACCGGTAGGGATACCACAGATACGCAGTATTTT
TRBD2 | NA | TRBJ2-5 | TRBV9 | CASSHGTSGNTQETQYF | TGTGCCAGCAGCCACGGGACTAGCGGAAATACCCAAGAGACCCAGTACTTC